This T cell receptor (beta chain) was captured by sequencing in a study of blood T cell repertoires in COVID-19. Overall study context: Nucleic acid was either cDNA or gDNA, and it came from T cells, B-cell-depleted T cells, or PBMCs.

This clone was observed a handful of times. Per the original data handling: Amplification of reference gene primers was used by the study to estimate nucleated cell counts. This table comes from immunoSEQ multiplex PCR, and its TCRdb copy is limited to in-frame clones, with some not included. Clone size and the V and J calls come from that table; the DNA yielded D and trimming. The table has 160,000 or so clones, around 90% seen once; the top ten hold over 3.5%. The CDR3 totals 13 residues. CDR1 KGHSH and CDR2 LQKENI come from the germline V gene. V was shortened by 3 bases and J by 2 bases, with 6 bases between the two germline ends.

The specimen was peripheral blood. This receptor was taken from an older woman who had recovered from COVID-19. V gene TRBV18 combines with J gene TRBJ2-3; D uncertain. CDR3 sequence reads: CASSPAVTDTQYF. CDR3 DNA: TGTGCCAGCTCACCGGCCGTCACAGATACGCAGTATTTT. Together with reference TRBV18 and TRBJ2-3, the CDR3 gives the full variable domain: NAGVMQNPRHLVRRRGQEARLRCSPMKGHSHVYWYRQLPEEGLKFMVYLQKENIIDESGMPKERFSAEFPKEGPSILRIQQVVRGDSAAYFCASSPAVTDTQYFGPGTRLTVL.